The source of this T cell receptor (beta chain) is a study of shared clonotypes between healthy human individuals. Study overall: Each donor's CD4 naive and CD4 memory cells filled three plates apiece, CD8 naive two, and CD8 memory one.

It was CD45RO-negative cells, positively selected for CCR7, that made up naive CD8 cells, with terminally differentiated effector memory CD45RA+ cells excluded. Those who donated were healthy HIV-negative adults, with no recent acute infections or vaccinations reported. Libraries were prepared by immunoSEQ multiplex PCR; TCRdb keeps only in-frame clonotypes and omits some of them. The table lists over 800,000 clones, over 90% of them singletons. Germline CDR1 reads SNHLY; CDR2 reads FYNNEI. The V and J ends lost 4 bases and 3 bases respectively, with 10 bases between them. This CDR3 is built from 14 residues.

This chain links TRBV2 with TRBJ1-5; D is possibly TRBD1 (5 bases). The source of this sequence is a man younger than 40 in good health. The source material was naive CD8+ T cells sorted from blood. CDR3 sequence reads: CASSGGQLNQPQHF. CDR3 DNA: TGTGCCAGCAGTGGAGGACAACTCAATCAGCCCCAGCATTTT.